These T cell receptor beta chains were read from a single sample in a study of T cell responses to AZD1222 COVID-19 vaccine. Libraries were prepared by immunoSEQ multiplex PCR; TCRdb keeps only in-frame clonotypes and omits some of them. The table shows 130,000 to 150,000 clones, with approximately 86% occurring only once. The sample in question was peripheral blood, obtained 28 days after the second AZD1222 dose. The receptors stem from an adult who received the AZD1222 COVID-19 vaccine. Each CDR3 is given with its conserved first and last residue.

v_gene	CDR3aa
TRBV5-1	CASSLGDTRYEQYF
TRBV5-1	CASISFSGTNTEAFF
TRBV30	CAWSPGGLGEKLFF
TRBV18	CASSPRGQETQYF
TRBV27	CASSSDGSSGNTIYF
TRBV19	CASSIQRVSPLHF
TRBV6-5	CASRARGLNSPLHF
TRBV19	CASRDRRKGDTEAFF
TRBV2	CAGRAELTDTQYF
TRBV5-4	CASSSRTGTFYGYTF
TRBV27	CASSIQGASTEAFF
TRBV6-5	CASRLDLANSPLHF
TRBV6-5	CASSNSGGGGYTF
TRBV5-4	CASSLKETAGNTIYF
TRBV4-1	CASSSTPGRGEVDEQFF
TRBV9	CASSVWRGPPDTQYF
TRBV19	CASSRDQETQYF
TRBV6-6	CASSYTGQDTGELFF
TRBV3-1/TRBV3-2	CASSPPGRGSDGYTF
TRBV4-1	CASSHLNPGREGYGYTF
TRBV5-4	CASSPVSENTEAFF
TRBV7-8	CASSLVAATNEKLFF
TRBV7-9	CASSDPGQGADQPQHF
TRBV3-1/TRBV3-2	CASSQNSGPSYEQYF
TRBV29-1	CSVERGQSTDTQYF
TRBV2	CASPGTAAVQAYEQYF
TRBV3-1/TRBV3-2	CASSQTGGPNEKLFF
TRBV27	CASSLREDSPLHF
TRBV6-5	CASSYGDTEAFF
TRBV11-2	CASSTSGGEQYF
TRBV7-2	CASSRDYLYEQYF
TRBV7-6	CASSSQTSGSIYEQYF
TRBV30	CAWKGQGNYGYTF
TRBV7-9	CASSASTGYWEKLFF
TRBV30	CAWRKGLGSPLHF
TRBV6-5	CASSYSSMNTEAFF
TRBV19	CASRGQGNQPQHF
TRBV6-6	CASSYRGDVMSGYTF
TRBV3-1/TRBV3-2	CASSQLTGSNEQYF
TRBV13	CASSLGTGGGYEQYF
TRBV30	CAWSSKRGLEQYF
TRBV6-6	CASSYSENTIYF
TRBV7-8	CASSLGGQGLGEQYF
TRBV11-3	CASSLDRGSQETQYF
TRBV27	CASSLSRPAGEQYF
TRBV18	CASSTGGGNQPQHF
TRBV4-2	CASSQVGANNEQFF
TRBV28	CATRGTAKETQYF
TRBV11-3	CASSLEPRQARNQPQHF